This TCR beta chain was profiled in a study of blood T cell repertoires in COVID-19. This CDR3 comprises 17 residues. Germline-derived CDR1 and CDR2 are SGHRS and YFSETQ. V shed 4 bases and J shed 0 bases, with 14 bases lying between them. Those enrolled in Seattle joined during active infection and were followed longitudinally afterward. Produced via immunoSEQ multiplex PCR; TCRdb's table is partial and in-frame only. This sample has fewer than 350,000 clones; around 90% occur once, and the top ten carry roughly 7.3%. This sequence was found in a woman aged 25 to 39 with COVID-19, enrolled during active disease. The chain is built from TRBV5-1 and TRBJ2-6; no clear D. The sequenced material came from peripheral blood. The CDR3 nucleotides are TGCGCCAGCAGCCCGATTGCGGTTGACTCTGGGGCCAACGTCCTGACTTTC. Translating gives CASSPIAVDSGANVLTF.